The sequence of this TCR beta chain was determined in a study of blood T cell repertoires in COVID-19. At the level of the study: Acute and convalescent COVID-19 specimens originated in the United States, Italy and Spain. PBMCs, B-cell-depleted T cells, or T cells provided the cDNA or gDNA that made up the material.

Per germline, CDR1 SGHRS and CDR2 YFSETQ. V was shortened by 0 bases and J by 4 bases, with 13 bases between the two germline ends. The CDR3 is 15 amino acids. Under the authors' procedure: Amplification of reference gene primers provided the estimated nucleated cell counts. Repertoires were generated with immunoSEQ multiplex PCR, while TCRdb's copy carries only in-frame clones and drops some. That table furnishes V, J and clone size, whereas the DNA furnished D and trimming. Among 300,000 or so clones, 88% were seen once, and the ten largest hold 5.5% to 8%. The rearrangement uses TRBV5-1 and TRBJ2-5; D gene unclear. The sequencing input was peripheral blood. This sequence was found in a young woman who had recovered from COVID-19. CDR3 sequence reads: CASSLDGSKIETQYF. The CDR3 DNA follows: TGCGCCAGCAGCTTGGACGGTTCCAAGATAGAGACCCAGTACTTC.